This entry lists 3 T cell receptor beta chains sequenced from one sample in a study of blood T cell repertoires in COVID-19. Clones were sequenced by immunoSEQ multiplex PCR, and TCRdb holds only the in-frame ones, with some missing. In the table there are 250,000 to 350,000 clones, approximately 85% of which are singletons. The sample was peripheral blood. The receptors were sampled from a human donor with COVID-19, enrolled during active disease. The donor label of this sample is uncertain.

In regard to this clone: A read error may account for a junction end that differs from germline. The chain carries TRBV7-7 and TRBJ1-4, with D possibly matching TRBD1 (6 bases). This CDR3 is built from 16 residues. CDR1 is SSHAT, CDR2 FNYEAQ, per germline (reference sequence). CDR3 region: CASSPGAGTLGEKLFF. The CDR3 DNA is TGTGCTAGCAGCCCAGGGGCCGGGACACTGGGGGAAAAACTGTTTTTT.

V is TRBV9 and J is TRBJ2-3; TRBD2 agrees at 7 bases. Losses at the gene ends were 4 bases for V and 0 bases for J; bases not matched to a gene: 14. The germline V gene has CDR1 SGDLS and CDR2 YYNGEE. The CDR3 runs to 18 residues. The CDR3 here is CASSPRRSSGFSTDTQYF. CDR3 sequence (DNA): TGTGCCAGCAGCCCCCGAAGGTCTAGCGGATTTAGCACAGATACGCAGTATTTT.

The chain employs TRBV7-3 and TRBJ2-3; a possible D gene is TRBD1 (5 bases). The CDR3 spans 18 residues. Trimming cost V 3 bases and J 1 base, with 20 bases left between them. CDR1 is SGHTA, CDR2 FQGTGA, per germline. The CDR3 loop reads CASSLDTPRVMGTDTQYF. For the CDR3, the DNA is TGTGCCAGCAGCTTGGATACCCCCAGGGTCATGGGCACAGATACGCAGTATTTT.